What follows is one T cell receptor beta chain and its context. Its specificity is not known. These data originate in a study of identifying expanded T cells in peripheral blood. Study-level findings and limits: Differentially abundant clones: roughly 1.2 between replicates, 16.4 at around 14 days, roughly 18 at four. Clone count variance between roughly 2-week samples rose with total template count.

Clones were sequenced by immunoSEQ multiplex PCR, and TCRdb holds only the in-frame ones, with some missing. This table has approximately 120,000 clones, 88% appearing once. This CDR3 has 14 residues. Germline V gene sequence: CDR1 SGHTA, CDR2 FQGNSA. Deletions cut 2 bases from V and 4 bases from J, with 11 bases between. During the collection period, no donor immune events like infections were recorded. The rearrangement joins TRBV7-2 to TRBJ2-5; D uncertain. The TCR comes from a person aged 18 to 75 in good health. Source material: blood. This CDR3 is CASSLRSPGETQYF. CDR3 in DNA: TGTGCCAGCAGCTTAAGGTCCCCGGGAGAGACCCAGTACTTC.